This T cell receptor beta chain was sequenced for a study of blood T cell repertoires in COVID-19. Per the germline V gene, CDR1 is MDHEN and CDR2 is SYDVKM. CDR3 length: 14 amino acids. V gave up 6 bases and J gave up 6 bases, with 17 bases separating them. Sequencing used immunoSEQ multiplex PCR; TCRdb keeps in-frame clones, though not all of them. The sample has roughly 100,000 clones, 78% seen once. The source material was peripheral blood. The sequence was collected from a man aged 55 to 70 with active or convalescent COVID-19. The chain recombines TRBV28 with TRBJ1-2, with unresolved D. The CDR3, as DNA: TGTGCCAGCAGCCCCGGAGAACGGGTAAATGGCTACACCTTC. This encodes CASSPGERVNGYTF.